These 9 T cell receptor beta chains came from one sample sequenced in a study of Ad26.COV2.S vaccination and SARS-CoV-2 variants. Assay: immunoSEQ multiplex PCR; the TCRdb copy retains only in-frame clones and omits some. The sample holds 350,000 to 400,000 clones, approximately 91% seen once. The treatment is: 15 to 20 received Ad26.COV2.S at low or high dose, single or two shots; about 5 received placebo; per-sample allocation not given. Collection of samples fell on day 63 after the first vaccine or placebo injection. Sample: peripheral blood, taken in a trial of Ad26.COV2.S vaccine versus placebo. The receptors derive from a person between 18 and 65 years old who received the Ad26.COV2.S COVID-19 vaccine or a placebo.

The count of this clone is one. The genes are TRBV6-5 and TRBJ1-5; D remains unclear. The germline gives CDR1 MNHEY, CDR2 SVGAGI. The V end was cut by 4 bases, the J end by 4 bases, with 14 bases between. This CDR3 spans 15 amino acids. The CDR3 nucleotides are TGTGCCAGCAGTTTACAAGCGGGATTAAATCAGCCCCAGCATTTT. It yields the protein CASSLQAGLNQPQHF.

The V call is TRBV6-5, the J call TRBJ1-1; no reliable D call. Germline V gene lookup returns CDR1 MNHEY and CDR2 SVGAGI. Trimming pared 0 bases from V and 1 base from J, leaving 12 bases between. The CDR3 runs 16 residues. The CDR3 here is CASSYSVLLGNTEAFF. The CDR3 nucleotides are TGTGCCAGCAGTTACTCGGTCCTTTTGGGGAACACTGAAGCTTTCTTT.

The V gene is TRBV11-1, the J gene TRBJ2-5, with D possibly matching TRBD1 (6 bases). From germline, CDR1 is SGHAT and CDR2 FQDESV (reference sequence). The CDR3 has 13 amino acids. V was pared by 5 bases and J by 4 bases, with 11 bases between. CDR3 residues: CASSIQGAETQYF. The CDR3 DNA is TGTGCCAGCAGCATACAGGGTGCAGAGACCCAGTACTTC. Looking up the rest from reference TRBV11-1 and TRBJ2-5 gives the full variable domain: EAEVAQSPRYKITEKSQAVAFWCDPISGHATLYWYRQILGQGPELLVQFQDESVVDDSQLPKDRFSAERLKGVDSTLKIQPAELGDSAMYLCASSIQGAETQYFGPGTRLLVL.

The gene calls are TRBV24-1 and TRBJ1-5; D not resolved. This CDR3 region has 14 residues. V gave up 5 bases and J gave up 1 base, with 8 bases separating them. Germline V gene data show CDR1 as KGHDR and CDR2 as SFDVKD. CDR3 coding DNA: TGTGCCACCAGTGTAGACGGAAGCAATCAGCCCCAGCATTTT. Translation gives CATSVDGSNQPQHF.

This clone was counted once. The gene calls are TRBV3-1 (or the pseudogene TRBV3-2) and TRBJ2-5, with D perhaps matching TRBD2 (5 bases). The length of the CDR3 is 14 residues. The V end was cut by 3 bases, the J end by 0 bases, with 8 bases between. Per germline, CDR1 LGHDT and CDR2 YNNKEL (reference sequence). The CDR3 loop reads CASSHLANQETQYF. CDR3 coding DNA: TGTGCCAGCAGCCATCTAGCTAACCAAGAGACCCAGTACTTC.

V is TRBV11-2 and J is TRBJ2-3; TRBD1 agrees at 9 bases. The ends lost 5 bases at V and 0 bases at J; junction bases unmatched: 3. This CDR3 region has 15 residues. The germline V gene has CDR1 SGHAT and CDR2 FQNNGV. Here the CDR3 DNA reads TGTGCCAGCAGCCCCGGGACAGGGAGCACAGATACGCAGTATTTT. It specifies CASSPGTGSTDTQYF. Together with reference TRBV11-2 and TRBJ2-3, the CDR3 gives the full variable domain: EAGVAQSPRYKIIEKRQSVAFWCNPISGHATLYWYQQILGQGPKLLIQFQNNGVVDDSQLPKDRFSAERLKGVDSTLKIQPAKLEDSAVYLCASSPGTGSTDTQYFGPGTRLTVL.

Only a few counts were recorded for this clone. The CDR3 nucleotides are TGTGCCAGCACGGACGGAGCGAACACCGGGGAGCTGTTTTTT. Translation gives CASTDGANTGELFF. The chain combines TRBV2 with TRBJ2-2; D gene unclear. The germline V and J ends were trimmed by 7 bases and 0 bases, with 9 bases remaining between them. The CDR3 is 14 residues long. CDR1 SNHLY and CDR2 FYNNEI come from the germline V gene.

The V call is TRBV2, the J call TRBJ2-2; TRBD2 aligns across 10 bases. Germline lookup yields CDR1 SNHLY and CDR2 FYNNEI. V was clipped by 4 bases and J by 5 bases; unmatched bases: 7. The CDR3 is 16 residues long. Written as DNA, the CDR3 is TGTGCCAGCAGTGGGACCACTAGCGGGGCTACCGGGGAGCTGTTTTTT. This encodes CASSGTTSGATGELFF. Variable domain in full (rest from reference TRBV2 and TRBJ2-2): EPEVTQTPSHQVTQMGQEVILRCVPISNHLYFYWYRQILGQKVEFLVSFYNNEISEKSEIFDDQFSVERPDGSNFTLKIRSTKLEDSAMYFCASSGTTSGATGELFFGEGSRLTVL.

This sequence joins TRBV6-5 and TRBJ1-2; D may be TRBD1 (5 bases). V was cut by 4 bases and J by 5 bases, with 14 bases left in between. CDR1 and CDR2 from the germline V gene are MNHEY and SVGAGI. CDR3 length equals 14 residues. In DNA form, the CDR3 reads TGTGCCAGCAGTTCGCAGGGACCTCGTTATGGCTACACCTTC. Amino acid sequence: CASSSQGPRYGYTF.